This T cell receptor (beta chain) was identified in a study of shared clonotypes between healthy human individuals. Whole-study context: Three CD4 naive, three CD4 memory, two CD8 naive and one CD8 memory plate were used per donor.

Concerning this clone itself: Its antigen is unidentified.

Findings of the study overall: Depth was large, yet rarefaction showed that sorted-subset sequencing was incomplete.

Clones were sequenced by immunoSEQ multiplex PCR, and TCRdb holds only the in-frame ones, with some missing. The sample comprises roughly 2.1 million clones, approximately 94% of which are singletons, and more than 1.5% rests with the top ten. As defined, naive CD8 cells were CD45RO-negative and positively selected for CCR7, with terminally differentiated effector memory CD45RA+ cells excluded. Germline assignment: CDR1 SGHRS and CDR2 YFSETQ. The CDR3 spans 15 residues. After removal of 2 bases from V and 3 bases from J, the junction contained 7 bases not matched to a gene. The rearrangement joins TRBV5-1 to TRBJ2-7; 8 bases align to TRBD1. Specimen: naive CD8+ T cells from PBMCs. The receptor was isolated from a young man in good health. Some clones in this sample may be carry-over from other donors' samples. Here the CDR3 DNA reads TGCGCCAGCAGCTTAGGCGGGACAGGAGTCTACGAGCAGTACTTC. Its translation: CASSLGGTGVYEQYF. The entire variable domain, with the rest obtained from reference TRBV5-1 and TRBJ2-7, is as follows: KAGVTQTPRYLIKTRGQQVTLSCSPISGHRSVSWYQQTPGQGLQFLFEYFSETQRNKGNFPGRFSGRQFSNSRSEMNVSTLELGDSALYLCASSLGGTGVYEQYFGPGTRLTVT.